This T cell receptor (beta chain) stems from a study of CD8+CD57+ T cells in acquired aplastic anemia. Study-level information: Across the sorted CD4+ and CD8+ cells, DNA amounts averaged 3.2 ug. Average CD4+ read depth in healthy donors was some 9.9 million reads. Study conclusions and caveats: A significant difference in CD8+ Simpson's diversity between patients and controls was not found. Patients and controls were found to share 25 to 35 CD8+ CDR3 sequences.

Trimming cost V 0 bases and J 5 bases, with 13 bases left between them. The CDR3 extends over 14 amino acids. Per the germline V gene, CDR1 is DFQATT and CDR2 is SNEGSKA (reference sequence). Regarding this clonotype: Its antigen is undetermined.

Genomic DNA provided the template from which TCR beta VDJ and CDR3 profiles were obtained. MiXCR, applied by TCRdb to the reads, yields one record per CDR3 protein. The table has about 81,000 distinct CDR3 sequences, about 45% seen once. This sequence originates from a human donor in good health, serving as a control. Sequenced: sorted CD4+, CD8+, or CD8+CD57+ T cells (not recorded which) from PBMCs. The genes are TRBV20-1 and TRBJ1-1; D possibly corresponds to TRBD1 (6 bases). The CDR3 sequence: CSARDPGARTEAFF. The DNA of the CDR3 is TGCAGTGCTAGAGACCCGGGGGCGAGGACTGAAGCTTTCTTT.